The 14 T cell receptor beta chains listed next were all sequenced from one sample in a study of radiotherapy plus CTLA-4 blockade in lung cancer. Data came from immunoSEQ multiplex PCR; TCRdb stores just in-frame clones and leaves some out. The table records more than 90,000 clones, 78% of them present only once. Sample: peripheral blood, taken from a patient treated with radiotherapy plus ipilimumab. Receptor source: a human donor with non-small cell lung cancer who had a partial response to radiotherapy plus ipilimumab.

This clone was recorded many times. The V and J genes are TRBV7-9 and TRBJ2-1; TRBD2 agrees at 14 bases. J was trimmed by 4 bases and V by 5 bases; bases with no gene match: 13. Germline CDR1 and CDR2: SEHNR and FQNEAQ (reference sequence). This CDR3 comprises 19 residues. Written as DNA, the CDR3 is TGTGCCAGCAGCCAGAAGCAGACTAGCGGGAGGGGGGTTTACAATGAGCAGTTCTTC. Translated: CASSQKQTSGRGVYNEQFF.

This rearrangement joins TRBV19 to TRBJ1-1; 11 bases match TRBD1. Germline CDR1 and CDR2: LNHDA and SQIVND (reference sequence). The CDR3 consists of 17 residues. With 5 bases clipped from V and 0 bases from J, the junction kept 8 bases outside the gene matches. Here the CDR3 DNA reads TGTGCCAGTAGTGCGGACAGGGGGCGGTCAGTGAACACTGAAGCTTTCTTT. It translates to CASSADRGRSVNTEAFF.

As for this clone: One end of the junction is discordant with germline, which a read error may explain. CDR3 bases: TGCAGCGTTGGGGCGGGAGGGGAGCCTCAAGACTTC. Translating it yields CSVGAGGEPQDF. The J gene is TRBJ2-5, the V gene TRBV29-1, with 9 positions matching TRBD2. Looked up from germline, CDR1 is SQVTM and CDR2 is ANQGSEA. CDR3 size: 12 residues.

The chain combines TRBV15 with TRBJ2-1, with 14 bases identical to TRBD2. CDR1 LNHNV and CDR2 YYDKDF come from the germline V gene (reference sequence). Germline trimming cut 4 bases from V and 7 bases from J; bases unmatched to any gene: 12. The CDR3 has 18 amino acids. The CDR3 loop reads CATSTLEGTSGSKNEQFF. CDR3 DNA: TGTGCCACCAGCACCCTCGAGGGGACTAGCGGGAGTAAGAATGAGCAGTTCTTC.

The chain combines TRBV9 with TRBJ2-2; 11 bases fit TRBD2. The CDR3 contains 17 residues. Germline lookup yields CDR1 SGDLS and CDR2 YYNGEE. Germline trimming cut 4 bases from V and 6 bases from J; bases unmatched to any gene: 11. The CDR3 bases are TGTGCCAGCAGCCCACGTCTAGCGGGAGGTAACCCCGGGGAGCTGTTTTTT. Protein sequence: CASSPRLAGGNPGELFF.

The V and J genes are TRBV4-1 and TRBJ1-4, with no clear D. V was trimmed by 0 bases and J by 5 bases, leaving 10 bases between them. This CDR3 region has 15 residues. Germline-derived CDR1 and CDR2 are MGHRA and YSYEKL. CDR3 amino acids: CASSQDRGANEKLFF. The CDR3 region has the DNA TGCGCCAGCAGCCAAGATCGCGGCGCGAATGAAAAACTGTTTTTT.

The chain carries TRBV28 and TRBJ2-2; possibly TRBD1 for D (7 bases). The CDR3 has 16 residues. CDR1 is MDHEN and CDR2 is SYDVKM in the germline V gene. V was shortened by 3 bases and J by 7 bases, with 18 bases between the two germline ends. The CDR3 protein is CASSLDYRGGIGELFF. The CDR3 nucleotides are TGTGCCAGCAGTTTGGATTACAGGGGAGGTATCGGGGAGCTGTTTTTT.

In its sample, this clone was seen a few times. V and J are TRBV27 and TRBJ2-2; the D is unclear. This CDR3 contains 13 residues. The V gene's germline CDR1 is MNHEY and CDR2 SMNVEV (reference sequence). V was pared by 3 bases and J by 7 bases, with 9 bases between. CDR3 sequence reads: CASSFRERGELFF. The CDR3 DNA follows: TGTGCCAGCAGTTTCCGCGAGCGCGGGGAGCTGTTTTTT.

The rearrangement links TRBV7-2 to TRBJ2-7; tentatively, D is TRBD2 (5 bases). In germline, CDR1 is SGHTA, CDR2 FQGNSA. The CDR3 extends over 16 amino acids. Trimming took 3 bases from V and 2 from J, leaving 17 bases between them. The CDR3 DNA follows: TGTGCCAGCAGCTTGGACTTCAATCCAGTGGCCTACGAGCAGTACGTC. It translates to CASSLDFNPVAYEQYV.

In nucleotides, the CDR3 is TGTGCCATCAGTGAGCCGTGGGGGCATGAGCAGTTCTTC. Protein product: CAISEPWGHEQFF. V and J are TRBV10-3 and TRBJ2-1; the D gene is possibly TRBD1 (6 bases). V was trimmed by 2 bases and J by 8 bases, leaving 10 bases between them. CDR3 length equals 13 residues. The germline gives CDR1 ENHRY, CDR2 SYGVKD.

The CDR3 DNA follows: TGTGCCAGCAGCGAACCTGTCGGGGCGGGACGGGCGGCAGATACGCAGTATTTT. It yields the protein CASSEPVGAGRAADTQYF. This chain links TRBV9 with TRBJ2-3; tentatively, D is TRBD2 (6 bases). The V end lost 3 bases, the J end lost 4 bases, and 24 bases lay between the germline ends. Germline V lookup: CDR1 SGDLS, CDR2 YYNGEE. The CDR3 is 18 amino acids.

The rearrangement links TRBV2 to TRBJ2-2; perhaps TRBD2 as D (5 bases). CDR1 is SNHLY and CDR2 is FYNNEI in the germline V gene. The CDR3 consists of 13 residues. The V end lost 7 bases, the J end lost 4 bases, and 10 bases lay between the germline ends. The CDR3 DNA follows: TGTGCCAGCACCACGGGGTTCACCGGGGAGCTGTTTTTT. Translating it yields CASTTGFTGELFF.

J is TRBJ2-2 and V is TRBV10-3, with TRBD2 identical over 16 bases. This CDR3 is built from 16 residues. From germline, CDR1 is ENHRY and CDR2 SYGVKD. V dropped 6 bases and J dropped 6; count of bases not matched to a gene: 4. CDR3 sequence: CAIRGLAGGPSGELFF. The DNA of the CDR3 is TGTGCCATCAGGGGACTAGCGGGAGGGCCTTCCGGGGAGCTGTTTTTT.

V usage is TRBV6-5 and J usage is TRBJ2-7; 8 positions match TRBD2. Germline V CDR1 and CDR2: MNHEY, SVGAGI. Trimming took 6 bases from V and 6 from J; bases not matched to a gene: 7. This CDR3 has 13 residues. CDR3 loop: CASRPIAGSEQYF. The CDR3, as DNA: TGTGCCAGCAGACCTATAGCGGGATCCGAGCAGTACTTC.